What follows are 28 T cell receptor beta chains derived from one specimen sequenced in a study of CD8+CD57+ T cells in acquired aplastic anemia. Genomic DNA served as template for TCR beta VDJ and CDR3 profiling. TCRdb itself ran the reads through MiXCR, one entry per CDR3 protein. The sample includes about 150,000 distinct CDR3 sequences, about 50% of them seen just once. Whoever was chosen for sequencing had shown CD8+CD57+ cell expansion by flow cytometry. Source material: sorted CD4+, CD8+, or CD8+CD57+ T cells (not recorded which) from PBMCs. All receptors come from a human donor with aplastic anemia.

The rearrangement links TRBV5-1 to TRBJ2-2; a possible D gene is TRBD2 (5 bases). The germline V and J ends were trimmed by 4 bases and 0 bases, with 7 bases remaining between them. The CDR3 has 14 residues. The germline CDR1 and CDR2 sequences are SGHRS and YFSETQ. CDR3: CASSRGSNTGELFF. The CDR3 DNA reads TGCGCCAGCAGCAGAGGGTCGAACACCGGGGAGCTGTTTTTT.

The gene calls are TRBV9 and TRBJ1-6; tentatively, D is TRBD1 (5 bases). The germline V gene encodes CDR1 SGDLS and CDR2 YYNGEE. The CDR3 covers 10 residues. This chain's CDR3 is CASGGSPLHF. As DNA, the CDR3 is TGTGCTAGTGGGGGTTCACCCCTCCACTTT.

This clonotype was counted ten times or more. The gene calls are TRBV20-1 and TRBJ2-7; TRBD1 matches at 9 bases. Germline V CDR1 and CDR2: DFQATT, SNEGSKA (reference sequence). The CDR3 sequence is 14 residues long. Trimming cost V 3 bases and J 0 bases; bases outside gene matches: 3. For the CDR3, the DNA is TGCAGTGCTAGTGGGACAGGGAACTCCTACGAGCAGTACTTC. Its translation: CSASGTGNSYEQYF.

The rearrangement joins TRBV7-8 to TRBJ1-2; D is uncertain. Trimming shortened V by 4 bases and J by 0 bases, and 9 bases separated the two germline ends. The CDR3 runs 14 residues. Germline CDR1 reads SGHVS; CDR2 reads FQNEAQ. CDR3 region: CASSSGWANYGYTF. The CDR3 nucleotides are TGTGCCAGCAGCTCCGGATGGGCTAACTATGGCTACACCTTC.

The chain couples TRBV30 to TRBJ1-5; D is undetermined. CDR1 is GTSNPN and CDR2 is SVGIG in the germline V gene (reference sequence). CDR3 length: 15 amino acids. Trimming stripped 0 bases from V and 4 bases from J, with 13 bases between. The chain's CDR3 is CAWSVTRAPNQPQHF. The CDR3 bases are TGTGCCTGGAGTGTGACACGGGCTCCAAATCAGCCCCAGCATTTT.

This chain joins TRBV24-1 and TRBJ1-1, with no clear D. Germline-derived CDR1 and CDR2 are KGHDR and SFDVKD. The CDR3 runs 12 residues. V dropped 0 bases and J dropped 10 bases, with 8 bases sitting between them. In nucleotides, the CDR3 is TGTGCCACCAGTGATTTGGACAATTTAGCTTTCTTT. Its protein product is CATSDLDNLAFF.

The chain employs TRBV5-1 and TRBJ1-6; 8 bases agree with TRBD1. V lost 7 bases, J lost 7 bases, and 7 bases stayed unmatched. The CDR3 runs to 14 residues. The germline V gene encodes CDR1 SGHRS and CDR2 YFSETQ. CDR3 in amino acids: CASETGTGNSPLHF. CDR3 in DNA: TGCGCCAGCGAGACCGGGACAGGAAATTCACCCCTCCACTTT.

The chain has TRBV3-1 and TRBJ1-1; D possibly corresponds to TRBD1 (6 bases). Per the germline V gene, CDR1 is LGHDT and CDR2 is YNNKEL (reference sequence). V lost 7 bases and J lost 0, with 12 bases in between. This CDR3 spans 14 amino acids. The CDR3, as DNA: TGTGCCAGCACCACTGAGGGGGTGAACACTGAAGCTTTCTTT. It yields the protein CASTTEGVNTEAFF.

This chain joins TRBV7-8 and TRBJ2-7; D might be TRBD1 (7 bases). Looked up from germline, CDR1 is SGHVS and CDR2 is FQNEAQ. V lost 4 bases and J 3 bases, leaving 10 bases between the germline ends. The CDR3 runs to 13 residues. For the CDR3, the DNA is TGTGCCAGCAGCTCAGGGGGGCTCTACGAGCAGTACTTC. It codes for CASSSGGLYEQYF.

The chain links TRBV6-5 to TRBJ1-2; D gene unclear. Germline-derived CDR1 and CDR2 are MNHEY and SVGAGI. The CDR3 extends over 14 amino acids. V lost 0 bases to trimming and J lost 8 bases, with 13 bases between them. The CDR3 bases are TGTGCCAGCAGTTACTCTCTGGAGCCGACAGGCTACACCTTC. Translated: CASSYSLEPTGYTF.

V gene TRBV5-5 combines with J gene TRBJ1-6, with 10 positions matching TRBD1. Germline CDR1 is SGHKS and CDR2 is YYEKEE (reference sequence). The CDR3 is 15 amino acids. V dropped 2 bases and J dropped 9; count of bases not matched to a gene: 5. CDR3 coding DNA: TGTGCCAGCAGCTTACGACAGGGGGCGGGTTCACCCCTCCACTTT. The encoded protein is CASSLRQGAGSPLHF.

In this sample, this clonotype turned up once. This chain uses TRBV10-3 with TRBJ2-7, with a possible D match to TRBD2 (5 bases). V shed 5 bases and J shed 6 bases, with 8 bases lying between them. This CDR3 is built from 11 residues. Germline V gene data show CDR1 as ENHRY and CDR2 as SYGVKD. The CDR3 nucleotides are TGTGCCATCAGTCGGGATTTCGAGCAGTACTTC. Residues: CAISRDFEQYF.

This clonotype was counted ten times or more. CDR3 nucleotide sequence: TGTGCCAGCAGCCGGACACTCTACGAGCAGTACTTC. This encodes CASSRTLYEQYF. The V and J genes are TRBV7-9 and TRBJ2-7, with a weak D call TRBD1 (5 bases). Germline CDR1 reads SEHNR; CDR2 reads FQNEAQ (reference sequence). Trimming left V 5 bases short and J 3 bases short, with 8 bases between. The CDR3 contains 12 residues.

The CDR3 nucleotides are TGTGCCAGCAGCCCCCTCCCGGCAAATTCTAACTATGGCTACACCTTC. Protein sequence: CASSPLPANSNYGYTF. This chain joins TRBV11-2 and TRBJ1-2; the D is unclear. CDR3 length equals 16 residues. The germline V gene has CDR1 SGHAT and CDR2 FQNNGV. V lost 5 bases to trimming and J lost 0 bases, with 16 bases between them.

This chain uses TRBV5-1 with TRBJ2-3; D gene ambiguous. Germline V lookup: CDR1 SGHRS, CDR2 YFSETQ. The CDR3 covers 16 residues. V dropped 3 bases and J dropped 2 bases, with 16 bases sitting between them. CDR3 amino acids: CASSSQAGVLTDTQYF. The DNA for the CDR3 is TGCGCCAGCAGCTCGCAGGCAGGAGTACTCACAGATACGCAGTATTTT.

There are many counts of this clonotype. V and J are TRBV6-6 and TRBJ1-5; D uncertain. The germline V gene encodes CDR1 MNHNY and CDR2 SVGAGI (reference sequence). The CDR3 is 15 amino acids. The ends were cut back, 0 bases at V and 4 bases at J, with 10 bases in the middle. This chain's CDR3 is CASSYSWEVNQPQHF. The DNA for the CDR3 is TGTGCCAGCAGTTACTCGTGGGAGGTAAATCAGCCCCAGCATTTT.

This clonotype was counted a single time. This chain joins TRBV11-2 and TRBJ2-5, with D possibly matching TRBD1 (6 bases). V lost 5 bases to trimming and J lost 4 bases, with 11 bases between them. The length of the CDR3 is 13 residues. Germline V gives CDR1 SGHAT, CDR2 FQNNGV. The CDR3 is CASSTGWGETQYF. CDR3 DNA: TGTGCCAGCAGCACAGGGTGGGGAGAGACCCAGTACTTC.

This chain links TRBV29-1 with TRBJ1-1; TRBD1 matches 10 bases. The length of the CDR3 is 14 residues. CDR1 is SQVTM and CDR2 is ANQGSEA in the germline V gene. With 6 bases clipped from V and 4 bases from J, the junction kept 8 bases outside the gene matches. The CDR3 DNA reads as TGCAGCGTCGACGACAGGGGGCAAGGCACTGAAGCTTTCTTT. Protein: CSVDDRGQGTEAFF. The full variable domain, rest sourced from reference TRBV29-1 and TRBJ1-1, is SAVISQKPSRDICQRGTSLTIQCQVDSQVTMMFWYRQQPGQSLTLIATANQGSEATYESGFVIDKFPISRPNLTFSTLTVSNMSPEDSSIYLCSVDDRGQGTEAFFGQGTRLTVV.

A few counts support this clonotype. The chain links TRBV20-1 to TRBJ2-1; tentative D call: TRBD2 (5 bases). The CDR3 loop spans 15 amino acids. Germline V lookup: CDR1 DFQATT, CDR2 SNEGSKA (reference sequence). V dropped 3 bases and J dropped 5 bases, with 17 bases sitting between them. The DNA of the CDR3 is TGCAGTGCTAGTCCTCTAGGCGGGTACGACAATGAGCAGTTCTTC. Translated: CSASPLGGYDNEQFF.

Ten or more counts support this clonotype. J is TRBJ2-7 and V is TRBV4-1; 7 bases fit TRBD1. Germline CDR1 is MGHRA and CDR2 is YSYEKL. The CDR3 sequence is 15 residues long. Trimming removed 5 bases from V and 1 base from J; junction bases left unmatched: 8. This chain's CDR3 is CASSKQGPESYEQYF. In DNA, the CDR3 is TGCGCCAGCAGCAAACAGGGGCCCGAATCCTACGAGCAGTACTTC.

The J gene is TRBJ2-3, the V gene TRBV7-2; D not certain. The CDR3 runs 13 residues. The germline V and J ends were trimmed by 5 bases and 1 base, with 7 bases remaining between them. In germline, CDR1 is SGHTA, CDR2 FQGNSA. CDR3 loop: CASSRIGTDTQYF. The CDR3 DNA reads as TGTGCCAGCAGCAGGATTGGCACAGATACGCAGTATTTT.

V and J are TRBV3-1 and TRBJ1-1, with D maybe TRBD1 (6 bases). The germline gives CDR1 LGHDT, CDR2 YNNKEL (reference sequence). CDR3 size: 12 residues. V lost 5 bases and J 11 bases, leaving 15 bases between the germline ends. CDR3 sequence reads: CASSITGMGAFF. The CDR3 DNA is TGTGCCAGCAGCATAACAGGGATGGGCGCTTTCTTT. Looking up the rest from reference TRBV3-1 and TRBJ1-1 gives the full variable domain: DTAVSQTPKYLVTQMGNDKSIKCEQNLGHDTMYWYKQDSKKFLKIMFSYNNKELIINETVPNRFSPKSPDKAHLNLHINSLELGDSAVYFCASSITGMGAFFGQGTRLTVV.

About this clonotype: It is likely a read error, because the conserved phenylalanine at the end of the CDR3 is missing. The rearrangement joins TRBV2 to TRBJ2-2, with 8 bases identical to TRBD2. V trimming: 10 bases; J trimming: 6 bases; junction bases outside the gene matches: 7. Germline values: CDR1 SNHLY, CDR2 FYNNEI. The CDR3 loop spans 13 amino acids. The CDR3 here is CAIRIAGPGELFI. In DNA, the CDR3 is TGTGCCATACGCATAGCGGGGCCCGGGGAGCTGTTTATT.

The CDR3 is CSARADRADFYEQYF. The CDR3, as DNA: TGCAGTGCTAGAGCTGACAGGGCGGACTTCTACGAGCAGTACTTC. V and J are TRBV20-1 and TRBJ2-7; TRBD1 agrees at 7 bases. Trimming cost V 1 base and J 3 bases; bases outside gene matches: 9. This CDR3 has 15 residues. Germline-derived CDR1 and CDR2 are DFQATT and SNEGSKA (reference sequence).

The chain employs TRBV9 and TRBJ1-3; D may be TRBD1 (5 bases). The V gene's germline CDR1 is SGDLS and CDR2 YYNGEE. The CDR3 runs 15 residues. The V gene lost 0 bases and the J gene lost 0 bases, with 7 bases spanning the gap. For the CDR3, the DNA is TGTGCCAGCAGCGTAGGACAGAGCTCTGGAAACACCATATATTTT. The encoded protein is CASSVGQSSGNTIYF.

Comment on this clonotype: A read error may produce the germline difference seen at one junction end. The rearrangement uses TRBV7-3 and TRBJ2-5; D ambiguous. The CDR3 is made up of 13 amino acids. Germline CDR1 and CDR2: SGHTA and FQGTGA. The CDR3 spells CAGSLTYQETQYF. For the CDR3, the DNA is TGTGCCGGCAGCTTAACCTACCAAGAGACCCAGTACTTC.

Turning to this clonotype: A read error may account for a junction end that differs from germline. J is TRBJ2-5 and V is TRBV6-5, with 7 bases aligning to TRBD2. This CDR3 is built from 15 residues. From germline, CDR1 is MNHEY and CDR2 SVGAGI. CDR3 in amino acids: CASSYSASGQEAQYF. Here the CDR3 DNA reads TGTGCCAGCAGTTACTCAGCTAGCGGTCAAGAGGCCCAGTACTTC.

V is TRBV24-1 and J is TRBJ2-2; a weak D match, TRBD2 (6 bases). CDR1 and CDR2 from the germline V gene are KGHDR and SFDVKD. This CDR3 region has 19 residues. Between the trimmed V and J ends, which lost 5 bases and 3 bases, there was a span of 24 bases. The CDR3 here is CATSARDTEGPYHTGELFF. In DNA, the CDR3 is TGTGCCACCAGTGCTAGAGATACGGAGGGCCCGTATCACACCGGGGAGCTGTTTTTT.